The T cell receptor beta chain described here comes from a study of cytomegalovirus exposure and HLA in healthy donors. About this clone: This sample includes further DNA sequences coding for the same CDR3.

Produced via immunoSEQ multiplex PCR; TCRdb's table is partial and in-frame only. The sample has some 340,000 clones, around 90% seen once. The sequence came from a woman in her 30s in good health and CMV-seropositive. Material: PBMCs.

CDR3 sequence (DNA): TGTGCCAGCAGCTTAGCAGGGGGAAACTACGAGCAGTACTTC. Its translation is CASSLAGGNYEQYF. The chain employs TRBV7-9 and TRBJ2-7; possibly TRBD1 for D (6 bases). The CDR3 spans 14 residues. The ends were cut back, 0 bases at V and 3 bases at J, with 9 bases in the middle. Germline V CDR1 and CDR2: SEHNR, FQNEAQ (reference sequence).